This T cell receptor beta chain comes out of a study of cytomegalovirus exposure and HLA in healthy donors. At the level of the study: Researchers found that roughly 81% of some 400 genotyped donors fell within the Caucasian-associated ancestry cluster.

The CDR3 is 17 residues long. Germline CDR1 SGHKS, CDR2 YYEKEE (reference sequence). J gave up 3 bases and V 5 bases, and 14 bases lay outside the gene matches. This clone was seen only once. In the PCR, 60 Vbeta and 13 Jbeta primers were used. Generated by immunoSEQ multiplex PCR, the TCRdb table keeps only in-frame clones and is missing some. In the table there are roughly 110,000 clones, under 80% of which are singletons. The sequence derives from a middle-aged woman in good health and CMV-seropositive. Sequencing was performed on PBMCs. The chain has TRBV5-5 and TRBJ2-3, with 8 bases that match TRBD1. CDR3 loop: CASSFIRQGSLTDTQYF. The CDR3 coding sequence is TGTGCCAGCAGTTTCATCCGACAGGGGTCCCTAACAGATACGCAGTATTTT.